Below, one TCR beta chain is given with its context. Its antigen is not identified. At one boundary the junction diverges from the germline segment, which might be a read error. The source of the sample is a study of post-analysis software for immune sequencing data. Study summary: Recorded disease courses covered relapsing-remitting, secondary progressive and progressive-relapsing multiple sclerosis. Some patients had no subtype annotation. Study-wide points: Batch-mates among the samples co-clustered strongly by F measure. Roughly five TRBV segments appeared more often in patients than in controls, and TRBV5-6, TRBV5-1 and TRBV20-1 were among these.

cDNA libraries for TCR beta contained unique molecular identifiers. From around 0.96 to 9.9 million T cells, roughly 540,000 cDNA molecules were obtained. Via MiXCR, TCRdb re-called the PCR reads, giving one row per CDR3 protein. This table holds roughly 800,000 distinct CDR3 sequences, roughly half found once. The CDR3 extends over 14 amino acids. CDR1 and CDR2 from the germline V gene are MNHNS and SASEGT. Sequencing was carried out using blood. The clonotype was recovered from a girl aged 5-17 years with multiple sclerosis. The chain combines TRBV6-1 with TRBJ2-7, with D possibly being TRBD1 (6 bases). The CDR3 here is CASSTGWPSYEQYF. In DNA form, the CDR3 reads TGTGCCAGCAGTACAGGGTGGCCCTCCTACGAACAGTACTTC.